These 18 T cell receptor beta chains were all obtained from the same sample, sequenced in a study of early T cells in non-severe SARS-CoV-2 infection. TCRdb re-called the 5' RACE reads through MiXCR, storing one row per CDR3 protein. The table lists 80,000 to 100,000 distinct CDR3 sequences, approximately 9.9% of them singletons. The source material was whole blood, sampled at baseline. Receptors were obtained from an adult who was a healthcare worker with PCR-confirmed SARS-CoV-2 infection or an uninfected control (not recorded which).

This clonotype came up many times. This rearrangement joins TRBV12-3 or TRBV12-4 to TRBJ2-1; the D gene is possibly TRBD2 (6 bases). V lost 4 bases and J 0 bases, leaving 13 bases between the germline ends. The CDR3 contains 16 residues. CDR3 sequence reads: CASSSLAESSYNEQFF. As DNA, the CDR3 is TGTGCCAGCAGTTCCTTAGCGGAAAGCTCCTACAATGAGCAGTTCTTC.

This clonotype was seen only a few times. This chain connects TRBV14 to TRBJ2-6; D is undetermined. The CDR3 sequence is 16 residues long. The V gene's germline CDR1 is SGHDN and CDR2 FVKESK. Between the trimmed V and J ends, which lost 3 bases and 2 bases, there was a span of 11 bases. The chain's CDR3 is CASSHFNSAGANVLTF. CDR3 nucleotides: TGTGCCAGCAGCCACTTCAATTCGGCTGGGGCCAACGTCCTGACTTTC.

The gene calls are TRBV6-2 or TRBV6-3 and TRBJ2-1; 9 nucleotides line up with TRBD2. There are 17 residues in the CDR3. CDR1 MNHEY and CDR2 SVGEGT come from the germline V gene. Trimming took 6 bases from V and 4 from J; bases not matched to a gene: 13. The CDR3: CASRPRRGRDLYNEQFF. As DNA, the CDR3 is TGTGCCAGCAGACCACGTCGCGGGAGGGATCTTTACAATGAGCAGTTCTTC.

A single count supports this clonotype. An end of the junction differs from the germline gene, which may be a read error. J is TRBJ2-7 and V is TRBV2, with D uncertain. There are 12 residues in the CDR3. Germline-derived CDR1 and CDR2 are SNHLY and FYNNEI. DNA for the CDR3: TGTGTCAGCAGGACCGATGGGGACGAGCAGTACTTC. It encodes CVSRTDGDEQYF.

The rearrangement links TRBV7-9 to TRBJ1-5; D is uncertain. The CDR3 runs to 14 residues. The V and J ends lost 6 bases and 13 bases respectively, with 22 bases between them. In germline, CDR1 is SEHNR, CDR2 FQNEAQ (reference sequence). CDR3 DNA sequence: TGTGCCAGCAGTTCTTTAAGCGCCAACGGACCGCAGCATTTT. This gives the protein CASSSLSANGPQHF.

This chain uses TRBV4-2 with TRBJ1-4; a weak D match, TRBD1 (6 bases). The CDR3 length is 13 residues. The ends were cut back, 3 bases at V and 12 bases at J, with 14 bases in the middle. From germline, CDR1 is LGHNA and CDR2 YNFKEQ. CDR3 bases: TGTGCCAGCAGCCAGAGAGGGAGGGGGGAACTGTTTTTT. Its protein is CASSQRGRGELFF.

The rearrangement joins TRBV20-1 to TRBJ1-5, with TRBD1 matching over 12 bases. V dropped 5 bases and J dropped 6; count of bases not matched to a gene: 14. Germline CDR1 is DFQATT and CDR2 is SNEGSKA (reference sequence). The CDR3 covers 17 residues. The CDR3 DNA is TGCAGTGCTGCCAGCACCGGGACAGGGGGCGCGGGTCAGCCCCAGCATTTT. Its protein is CSAASTGTGGAGQPQHF.

This clonotype has only a few counts. The CDR3 spells CASKEGGTRYGYTF. DNA for the CDR3: TGTGCCAGTAAAGAAGGTGGCACACGCTATGGCTACACCTTC. The rearrangement joins TRBV19 to TRBJ1-2; no clear D gene. Trimming took 7 bases from V and 4 from J, leaving 16 bases between them. The CDR3 loop spans 14 amino acids. Per germline, CDR1 LNHDA and CDR2 SQIVND (reference sequence). Full variable domain (missing parts from reference TRBV19 and TRBJ1-2): DGGITQSPKYLFRKEGQNVTLSCEQNLNHDAMYWYRQDPGQGLRLIYYSQIVNDFQKGDIAEGYSVSREKKESFPLTVTSAQKNPTAFYLCASKEGGTRYGYTFGSGTRLTVV.

The chain is built from TRBV5-1 and TRBJ2-5; the D gene is possibly TRBD1 (5 bases). This CDR3 is 14 amino acids long. The germline gives CDR1 SGHRS, CDR2 YFSETQ. V lost 4 bases to trimming and J lost 3 bases, with 13 bases between them. The DNA for the CDR3 is TGCGCCAGCAGCCCTATTCCGACAGAAGAGACCCAGTACTTC. It codes for CASSPIPTEETQYF.

This clonotype was observed many times. The rearrangement joins TRBV15 to TRBJ2-3; D call uncertain. The CDR3 is made up of 16 amino acids. V dropped 2 bases and J dropped 0 bases, with 12 bases sitting between them. Germline values: CDR1 LNHNV, CDR2 YYDKDF (reference sequence). The CDR3 sequence is CATSRRISSSTDTQYF. CDR3 DNA sequence: TGTGCCACCAGCAGACGTATCAGCAGTAGCACAGATACGCAGTATTTT.

At least ten counts were recorded for this clonotype. The chain is built from TRBV30 and TRBJ1-1; maybe TRBD1 (6 bases). The length of the CDR3 is 13 residues. Trimming left V 4 bases short and J 0 bases short, with 9 bases between. Germline CDR1 reads GTSNPN; CDR2 reads SVGIG (reference sequence). The CDR3 DNA reads as TGTGCCTGGACAGGGGACTTGAACACTGAAGCTTTCTTT. The encoded protein is CAWTGDLNTEAFF.

As concerns this clonotype: One end of the junction fails to match germline, which may point to a read error. The gene calls are TRBV5-1 and TRBJ2-3; either TRBD1 or TRBD2 may supply D (5 bases each). The CDR3 spans 18 residues. The germline V gene encodes CDR1 SGHRS and CDR2 YFSETQ. This chain's CDR3 is CASSSHFRGVSSTDTQYF. The CDR3 DNA reads TGTGCCAGCAGCTCCCACTTTCGAGGGGTTTCTAGCACAGATACGCAGTATTTT.

This clonotype occurred a few times. The V gene is TRBV24-1, the J gene TRBJ2-2; possibly TRBD1 or TRBD2 for D (5 bases each). Trimming removed 5 bases at V and 4 bases at J, with 16 bases between. The length of the CDR3 is 16 residues. CDR1 and CDR2 from the germline V gene are KGHDR and SFDVKD. The CDR3 spells CATSVSEGRGTGELFF. The CDR3 nucleotides read TGTGCCACCAGTGTCTCCGAGGGGAGAGGCACCGGGGAGCTGTTTTTT.

This clonotype was detected only a few times. The chain uses TRBV28 and TRBJ2-4; 8 bases fit TRBD1. This CDR3 region has 16 residues. V lost 4 bases, J lost 2 bases, and 7 bases stayed unmatched. Germline lookup yields CDR1 MDHEN and CDR2 SYDVKM. The chain's CDR3 is CASSSTGGESKNIQYF. The CDR3 nucleotides are TGTGCCAGCAGTTCCACAGGGGGTGAGTCCAAAAACATTCAGTACTTC.

This clonotype was seen a few times. The chain has TRBV29-1 and TRBJ2-2; TRBD1 matches at 8 bases. Germline V gene sequence: CDR1 SQVTM, CDR2 ANQGSEA. This CDR3 comprises 11 residues. This chain's CDR3 is CSGQGTGELFF. CDR3 nucleotide sequence: TGCAGTGGACAGGGAACCGGGGAGCTGTTTTTT.

The chain couples TRBV28 to TRBJ2-7; TRBD1 aligns across 7 bases. The V gene's germline CDR1 is MDHEN and CDR2 SYDVKM. Losses at the gene ends were 7 bases for V and 0 bases for J; bases not matched to a gene: 3. The CDR3 loop spans 13 amino acids. The CDR3 region is CASNGDSSYEQYF. The CDR3 DNA reads as TGTGCCAGCAACGGGGACAGCTCCTACGAGCAGTACTTC.

This clonotype was detected only a few times. The CDR3 loop is CSARARSYEQYF. The CDR3 region has the DNA TGCAGTGCTAGAGCTAGGTCTTACGAGCAGTACTTC. V usage is TRBV20-1 and J usage is TRBJ2-7; D uncertain. Germline V gene sequence: CDR1 DFQATT, CDR2 SNEGSKA (reference sequence). This CDR3 region has 12 residues. Trimming took 1 base from V and 4 from J, leaving 8 bases between them.

In its sample, this clonotype was seen a few times. The chain carries TRBV5-1 and TRBJ1-5; 8 nucleotides agree with TRBD1. CDR1 and CDR2 (germline): SGHRS, YFSETQ. The trim removed 4 bases at V and 2 bases at J, leaving 11 bases unmatched. This CDR3 has 17 amino acids. The DNA of the CDR3 is TGCGCCAGCAGCCTTCGACCCGTGGGACAGGGCAATCAGCCCCAGCATTTT. Translating gives CASSLRPVGQGNQPQHF.